These 22 T cell receptor beta chains were sequenced from one sample in a study of T cells after yellow fever vaccination. A single record per CDR3 protein comes from TCRdb applying MiXCR to the 5' RACE reads. The sample has 400,000 to 650,000 distinct CDR3 sequences; 20% to 25% are singletons. Source: PBMCs, taken 20 to 25 days after the first yellow fever vaccination. The receptor set was obtained from a man between 18 and 29 years old who received the YFV17D yellow fever vaccine.

This clonotype has only a few counts. This sequence joins TRBV20-1 and TRBJ2-4, with D perhaps given as TRBD1 or TRBD2 (6 bases each). The ends were cut back, 3 bases at V and 1 base at J, with 13 bases in the middle. CDR3 size: 15 residues. CDR1 is DFQATT, CDR2 SNEGSKA, per germline (reference sequence). The CDR3 loop is CSASRWGAAKNIQYF. The CDR3 DNA is TGCAGTGCTAGTAGGTGGGGGGCTGCCAAAAACATTCAGTACTTC.

The chain couples TRBV5-1 to TRBJ2-1; possibly TRBD2 for D (5 bases). This CDR3 is built from 15 residues. The V gene's germline CDR1 is SGHRS and CDR2 YFSETQ. Between the trimmed V and J ends, which lost 6 bases and 8 bases, there was a span of 21 bases. The CDR3 region is CASTSSGFGNDEQFF. Written as DNA, the CDR3 is TGCGCCAGCACCTCGTCCGGTTTCGGGAATGATGAGCAGTTCTTC.

V gene TRBV7-2 combines with J gene TRBJ2-5; D is possibly TRBD1 or TRBD2 (6 bases each). Germline-derived CDR1 and CDR2 are SGHTA and FQGNSA. This CDR3 contains 16 residues. V was trimmed by 5 bases and J by 4 bases, leaving 20 bases between them. Here the CDR3 reads CASSQAPQRGRETQYF. DNA of the CDR3: TGTGCCAGCAGCCAAGCCCCACAACGGGGGCGAGAGACCCAGTACTTC.

This clonotype was seen a few times. This chain connects TRBV4-1 to TRBJ2-3, with D tentatively TRBD2 (5 bases). Trimming left V 1 base short and J 1 base short, with 9 bases between. The CDR3 is 15 residues long. Germline CDR1 MGHRA, CDR2 YSYEKL. The DNA of the CDR3 is TGCGCCAGCAGCCAAGTATTGGGAGGCACAGATACGCAGTATTTT. Translating gives CASSQVLGGTDTQYF.

This chain links TRBV7-6 with TRBJ2-1, with 8 bases lining up with TRBD2. J gave up 6 bases and V 8 bases, and 6 bases lay outside the gene matches. The length of the CDR3 is 13 residues. Germline values: CDR1 SGHVS, CDR2 FNYEAQ. The CDR3 sequence: CASDGGAGNEQFF. CDR3 sequence (DNA): TGTGCCAGCGACGGGGGGGCGGGCAATGAGCAGTTCTTC.

The CDR3 sequence: CASSQRDENYEQYF. The CDR3 DNA sequence: TGTGCCAGCTCACAAAGGGACGAAAACTACGAGCAGTACTTC. The genes are TRBV18 and TRBJ2-7; D assignment may be TRBD1 or TRBD2 (5 bases each). The CDR3 extends over 14 amino acids. V lost 4 bases and J 3 bases, leaving 13 bases between the germline ends. CDR1 is KGHSH, CDR2 LQKENI, per germline.

The chain is built from TRBV7-2 and TRBJ1-1; no clear D. Germline V gene sequence: CDR1 SGHTA, CDR2 FQGNSA. The CDR3 covers 12 residues. V lost 5 bases and J 5 bases, leaving 9 bases between the germline ends. CDR3 in amino acids: CASSPVVTEAFF. CDR3 in DNA: TGTGCCAGCAGCCCAGTTGTAACTGAAGCTTTCTTT.

This clonotype has only a few counts. The V and J genes are TRBV27 and TRBJ2-2; tentatively, D is TRBD1 or TRBD2 (5 bases each). The germline V gene has CDR1 MNHEY and CDR2 SMNVEV (reference sequence). V was cut by 8 bases and J by 5 bases, with 21 bases left in between. The CDR3 contains 16 residues. The CDR3 sequence is CASWPRTSRGTGELFF. The CDR3 bases are TGTGCCAGCTGGCCTCGGACTTCTAGGGGAACCGGGGAGCTGTTTTTT.

This chain links TRBV6-2 or TRBV6-3 with TRBJ2-5; D gene uncertain. The CDR3 sequence is 12 residues long. The germline V gene has CDR1 MNHEY and CDR2 SVGEGT. The V end was cut by 4 bases, the J end by 2 bases, with 5 bases between. The CDR3 DNA is TGTGCCAGCAGTTGGAGTCAAGAGACCCAGTACTTC. It codes for CASSWSQETQYF.

The rearrangement links TRBV2 to TRBJ2-7; the D gene is possibly TRBD2 (6 bases). The germline gives CDR1 SNHLY, CDR2 FYNNEI. This CDR3 contains 14 residues. The ends were cut back, 0 bases at V and 12 bases at J, with 18 bases in the middle. The CDR3: CASSEAWGGYNLYV. CDR3 DNA: TGTGCCAGCAGTGAAGCCTGGGGAGGTTATAATTTGTACGTC.

The rearrangement uses TRBV18 and TRBJ1-1, with D unresolved. The germline V gene has CDR1 KGHSH and CDR2 LQKENI. The V end lost 3 bases, the J end lost 0 bases, and 11 bases lay between the germline ends. The CDR3 runs to 15 residues. Here the CDR3 reads CASSPREFMNTEAFF. The CDR3 DNA reads TGTGCCAGCTCACCGCGGGAGTTCATGAACACTGAAGCTTTCTTT.

V usage is TRBV28 and J usage is TRBJ2-5; D unclear. Germline V gene lookup returns CDR1 MDHEN and CDR2 SYDVKM. The CDR3 is 11 residues long. Trimming took off 6 bases at V and 5 bases at J, with 7 bases between the two ends. The CDR3 is CASRGMETQYF. The CDR3 DNA reads TGTGCCAGCAGGGGGATGGAGACCCAGTACTTC. Complete variable domain (other parts from reference TRBV28 and TRBJ2-5): DVKVTQSSRYLVKRTGEKVFLECVQDMDHENMFWYRQDPGLGLRLIYFSYDVKMKEKGDIPEGYSVSREKKERFSLILESASTNQTSMYLCASRGMETQYFGPGTRLLVL.

Only a few counts were recorded for this clonotype. The chain combines TRBV5-1 with TRBJ2-3; D is unresolved. The CDR3 contains 13 residues. Trimming left V 3 bases short and J 2 bases short, with 7 bases between. Germline CDR1 and CDR2: SGHRS and YFSETQ. The CDR3, as DNA: TGCGCCAGCAGCTCCCGTTACACAGATACGCAGTATTTT. Its translation: CASSSRYTDTQYF.

The CDR3 nucleotides read TGTGCCAGCAGTCTGGGACCAATCTCCTACGAGCAGTACTTC. Translating gives CASSLGPISYEQYF. This chain uses TRBV27 with TRBJ2-7; D is possibly TRBD1 or TRBD2 (5 bases each). Germline CDR1 reads MNHEY; CDR2 reads SMNVEV (reference sequence). There are 14 residues in the CDR3. Trimming left V 5 bases short and J 0 bases short, with 11 bases between.

There are a few counts of this clonotype. The CDR3, as DNA: TGTGCCAGCAGTTACAAGGCGGGATGGAGCACAGATACGCAGTATTTT. It encodes CASSYKAGWSTDTQYF. This rearrangement joins TRBV6-2 or TRBV6-3 to TRBJ2-3, with D possibly being TRBD2 (6 bases). Germline V gene lookup returns CDR1 MNHEY and CDR2 SVGEGT. The V and J ends lost 2 bases and 0 bases respectively, with 12 bases between them. The CDR3 totals 16 residues.

This rearrangement joins TRBV12-3 or TRBV12-4 to TRBJ1-2, with D tentatively TRBD1 (6 bases). The CDR3 totals 15 residues. V lost 5 bases, J lost 2 bases, and 15 bases lay in between. In DNA, the CDR3 is TGTGCCAGCAGTCCGAGGCGGACAGAAAACTATGGCTACACCTTC. It encodes CASSPRRTENYGYTF.

This clonotype has just a few counts. The V gene is TRBV29-1, the J gene TRBJ2-3; 9 nucleotides match TRBD2. The V segment lost 5 bases and the J segment 2 bases; nucleotides outside the gene matches: 5. CDR3 length: 14 residues. In germline, CDR1 is SQVTM, CDR2 ANQGSEA. In DNA, the CDR3 is TGCAGCGTTTTTGCGGGGGGGCCCACAGATACGCAGTATTTT. Amino acids: CSVFAGGPTDTQYF.

There are many counts of this clonotype. The chain links TRBV5-1 to TRBJ2-3, with a possible D match to TRBD2 (6 bases). Germline V gene sequence: CDR1 SGHRS, CDR2 YFSETQ. V dropped 0 bases and J dropped 1 base, with 12 bases sitting between them. The CDR3 covers 16 residues. The CDR3 here is CASSLALGGGTDTQYF. The CDR3, as DNA: TGCGCCAGCAGCTTGGCCCTGGGCGGGGGCACAGATACGCAGTATTTT.

There are a few counts of this clonotype. The CDR3 DNA sequence: TGTGCCAGCGGGGGACAGCCAAATCAGCCCCAGCATTTT. This translates into CASGGQPNQPQHF. The chain has TRBV28 and TRBJ1-5; 7 bases agree with TRBD1. CDR1 is MDHEN, CDR2 SYDVKM, per germline. V lost 8 bases to trimming and J lost 4 bases; unmatched junction nucleotides: 5. The CDR3 runs to 13 residues.

The chain has TRBV4-1 and TRBJ2-1; D gene unclear. V was pared by 0 bases and J by 7 bases, with 13 bases between. Germline CDR1 MGHRA, CDR2 YSYEKL. This CDR3 contains 15 residues. The CDR3 loop is CASSQDRQLDNEQFF. DNA of the CDR3: TGCGCCAGCAGCCAAGATCGGCAACTCGATAATGAGCAGTTCTTC.

This sequence joins TRBV20-1 and TRBJ1-2; 8 bases agree with TRBD1. There are 15 residues in the CDR3. Per germline, CDR1 DFQATT and CDR2 SNEGSKA (reference sequence). Germline trimming cut 6 bases from V and 2 bases from J; bases unmatched to any gene: 11. The CDR3 DNA reads as TGCAGTGCGGACGAGGGGACAGGAGCGAACTATGGCTACACCTTC. It codes for CSADEGTGANYGYTF.

This rearrangement joins TRBV6-5 to TRBJ1-1; 8 bases fit TRBD1. The CDR3 consists of 16 residues. J was trimmed by 1 base and V by 2 bases; bases with no gene match: 6. Germline V gene sequence: CDR1 MNHEY, CDR2 SVGAGI. CDR3 sequence (DNA): TGTGCCAGCAGTTACCCTCTGACAGGGGCGAACACTGAAGCTTTCTTT. It translates to CASSYPLTGANTEAFF.